The following is a T cell receptor beta chain sequence with its context. Some clones are missing from TCRdb's copy, which holds only in-frame ones; the method was immunoSEQ multiplex PCR. This sample has some 94,000 clones, with approximately 92% found just once. The data are from a study of OX40 agonist ivuxolimab in advanced cancers. Researchers took blood at baseline, on cycle 4 day 1, and on cycle 7 day 1. Here the sequenced sample was CD4+ or CD8+ T cells sorted from blood, taken in a trial of the OX40 agonist ivuxolimab. The clonotype was recovered from an adult with an advanced solid tumor such as melanoma, head and neck, liver or kidney cancer.

The CDR3 DNA sequence: TGCAGCGTTGTTGAAGGACCCGAGCAGTACTTC. Its protein is CSVVEGPEQYF. V and J are TRBV29-1 and TRBJ2-7; D is uncertain. The germline V gene has CDR1 SQVTM and CDR2 ANQGSEA. Trimming took 4 bases from V and 6 from J, leaving 10 bases between them. This CDR3 is built from 11 residues.